This is a list of T cell receptor beta chains from one sample in a study of T cells in Graves' hyperthyroidism and ophthalmopathy. Each CDR3 protein gets one entry after TCRdb re-called the multiplex PCR reads with MiXCR. The table lists approximately 500,000 distinct CDR3 sequences, more than 45% of them singletons. Specimen: peripheral blood or thyroid tissue (not recorded which). These receptors all come from a woman younger than 30 with Graves' hyperthyroidism. The conserved cysteine and the conserved F or W are not part of the CDR3 here.

CDR3: ASSSLGLAGRTDTQY
length: 15
J: TRBJ2-3
V: TRBV5-1

CDR3: ASSLVGTGNNEQF
length: 13
J: TRBJ2-1
V: TRBV11-2

CDR3: ATSSEARRGRAVGYT
length: 15
J: TRBJ1-2
V: TRBV15

CDR3: ASSSISTEAF
length: 10
J: TRBJ1-1
V: TRBV5-8

CDR3: SVSGGSLEEQY
length: 11
J: TRBJ2-7
V: TRBV29-1

CDR3: ASSIWQGRAYEQY
length: 13
J: TRBJ2-7
V: TRBV19

CDR3: ASSGTLTDTQY
length: 11
J: NA
V: TRBV19

CDR3: ASSLQGARDGYT
length: 12
J: TRBJ1-2
V: TRBV7-9

CDR3: SARPLEGSVSGNTIY
length: 15
J: TRBJ1-3
V: TRBV20-1

CDR3: ASSPTPFEQY
length: 10
J: TRBJ2-7
V: TRBV13

CDR3: AINLWTDNWETQY
length: 13
J: TRBJ2-5
V: TRBV10-3

CDR3: ASSFYICSARALGQGRRSPLH
length: 21
J: TRBJ1-6
V: TRBV2

CDR3: AWSVGTGRYEQY
length: 12
J: TRBJ2-7
V: TRBV30

CDR3: ATSRDLRATEAF
length: 12
J: TRBJ1-1
V: TRBV15

CDR3: ASSRGGPGANVLT
length: 13
J: TRBJ2-6
V: TRBV7-9

CDR3: ASSPEDRGGEKLF
length: 13
J: TRBJ1-4
V: TRBV2

CDR3: SVDGLAAYEQY
length: 11
J: TRBJ2-7
V: TRBV29-1

CDR3: SAREPGNSYEQY
length: 12
J: TRBJ2-7
V: TRBV20-1

CDR3: ASSSWTSGSTYEQY
length: 14
J: TRBJ2-7
V: TRBV11-1

CDR3: ASSPSRDRAHEAF
length: 13
J: TRBJ1-1
V: TRBV7-6

CDR3: ASSVGDSGNTIY
length: 12
J: TRBJ1-3
V: TRBV9

CDR3: ARQATANYGYT
length: 11
J: TRBJ1-2
V: TRBV2

CDR3: AWSVNRGYEQC
length: 11
J: TRBJ2-7
V: TRBV30

CDR3: ASSLAPASNSYEQY
length: 14
J: TRBJ2-7
V: TRBV7-2

CDR3: ASRRTGAYEQY
length: 11
J: TRBJ2-7
V: TRBV11-2

CDR3: ASSLLTVEYGYT
length: 12
J: TRBJ1-2
V: TRBV11-2

CDR3: ASSGSSGRLSTGELF
length: 15
J: TRBJ2-2
V: TRBV2

CDR3: ASSWRRRGSYGYT
length: 13
J: TRBJ1-2
V: TRBV12-3/TRBV12-4

CDR3: ASSTRQGRWTNEKLF
length: 15
J: TRBJ1-4
V: TRBV19

CDR3: ASTSIGTEAF
length: 10
J: TRBJ1-1
V: TRBV19

CDR3: SARGQRSSYNEQF
length: 13
J: TRBJ2-1
V: TRBV20-1

CDR3: SARSGRGNEQF
length: 11
J: TRBJ2-2
V: TRBV20-1

CDR3: SADREGRLFGYT
length: 12
J: TRBJ1-2
V: TRBV20-1

CDR3: SVERRANTGELF
length: 12
J: TRBJ2-2
V: TRBV29-1

CDR3: ASRDRGTGELF
length: 11
J: TRBJ2-2
V: TRBV6-4

CDR3: SVRAGGSNTEAF
length: 12
J: TRBJ1-1
V: TRBV29-1

CDR3: ASSVPQGDGYT
length: 11
J: TRBJ1-2
V: TRBV2

CDR3: ASSQDPVARLLGELF
length: 15
J: TRBJ2-2
V: TRBV4-3

CDR3: ASSMVQGLYTEAF
length: 13
J: TRBJ1-1
V: TRBV19

CDR3: ASSQVRGGAYNEQF
length: 14
J: TRBJ2-1
V: TRBV14

CDR3: AISESGGGELF
length: 11
J: TRBJ2-2
V: TRBV10-3

CDR3: ATSAFRTGGAGGELF
length: 15
J: TRBJ2-2
V: TRBV24-1

CDR3: SASLDGNTEAF
length: 11
J: TRBJ1-1
V: TRBV20-1

CDR3: ASSIEPRTDYPLYEQY
length: 16
J: TRBJ2-7
V: TRBV19

CDR3: SASLAGGHGYEQY
length: 13
J: TRBJ2-7
V: TRBV20-1

CDR3: ASSVGPLAALRDTGELF
length: 17
J: TRBJ2-2
V: TRBV9

CDR3: SGRDVSPYEQY
length: 11
J: TRBJ2-7
V: TRBV20-1

CDR3: AISVPGSGNTIY
length: 12
J: TRBJ1-3
V: TRBV10-3

CDR3: ASSLGSQGSGETQY
length: 14
J: TRBJ2-5
V: TRBV7-2

CDR3: SPDHGAEKLF
length: 10
J: TRBJ1-4
V: TRBV20-1

CDR3: ASRWGTGLSYEQY
length: 13
J: TRBJ2-7
V: TRBV2

CDR3: AISSKTSGRVYEQY
length: 14
J: TRBJ2-7
V: TRBV10-3

CDR3: SGKGTSGTDTQY
length: 12
J: TRBJ2-3
V: TRBV29-1

CDR3: SASGRKGEKLF
length: 11
J: TRBJ1-4
V: TRBV20-1

CDR3: ATRPDRGLNTEAF
length: 13
J: TRBJ1-1
V: TRBV24-1

CDR3: ATSESRTGTGLGETQY
length: 16
J: TRBJ2-5
V: TRBV24-1

CDR3: SLAVPQSYEQY
length: 11
J: TRBJ2-7
V: TRBV29-1

CDR3: ASSSRQTNTEAF
length: 12
J: TRBJ1-1
V: TRBV11-2